This entry features one TCR beta chain sequence. Its antigen has not been determined. Per-base quality was not reported, and no clone a single base away is much larger than it. These data belong to a study of preoperative IRX-2 immunotherapy in early breast cancer (dated by TCRdb to between 2017 and 2020). The treatment or condition label, read with the paper, signifies: preoperative locoregional IRX-2 cytokine immunotherapy. The samples were obtained from a phase Ib study that tested preoperative, locoregional IRX-2 cytokine immunotherapy designed to prime immune responses. Patients with early-stage breast cancer who were given IRX-2 before surgery served as donors. CDR1 SGHNT and CDR2 YENEEA are derived from the germline V gene. The CDR3, from cysteine to phenylalanine, totals 14 residues. Of all the DNA, just the CDR3 is kept, 42 bases in frame from base 1. V lost 7 bases and J lost 3 bases; the stretch between them is 16 bases long.

The library was obtained by the immunoSEQ multiplex PCR assay. TCRdb provides this immuneACCESS table in a form limited to in-frame rearrangements. Some clones are lacking; in checked studies, under half of them reflect an unresolved V gene, and why the rest are absent is not known. The sample has around 3,400 clones on record, 79% of them singletons. The ten largest account for approximately 15% of the sample. Sequencing used tumor tissue, obtained after IRX-2 immunotherapy. The chain uses TRBV11-3 and TRBJ2-7; 6 matching bases give a weak D call of TRBD1. The receptor was derived from a human donor with breast cancer. The CDR3 has the sequence CASTPRTGIYEQYF. The bases are TGTGCCAGCACCCCCCGAACAGGGATCTACGAGCAGTACTTC.